This entry lists 8 T cell receptor beta chains sequenced from one sample in a study of CD8 T cells in Susac syndrome. A quantity of about 0.5 to 1 ug RNA underwent reverse transcription using random hexamers. TCRdb reanalysed the immunoSEQ multiplex PCR reads using MiXCR and keeps one entry per CDR3 protein. This sample yields some 65,000 distinct CDR3 sequences, of which roughly 94% are seen a single time; 0.56% belongs to the top ten. Sequenced input: CD8+ T cells from PBMCs. The receptors come from a human donor with multiple sclerosis.

This clonotype was picked up one time. The CDR3 here is CASSLRFGELFF. The DNA of the CDR3 is TGTGCCAGCAGCTTACGTTTCGGGGAGCTGTTTTTT. The chain links TRBV9 to TRBJ2-2; D remains unclear. The germline gives CDR1 SGDLS, CDR2 YYNGEE. The V end lost 4 bases, the J end lost 7 bases, and 8 bases lay between the germline ends. There are 12 residues in the CDR3.

The CDR3 nucleotides are TGCAGTGCTACCGACAGGTCCTACGAGCAGTACTTC. This translates into CSATDRSYEQYF. V usage is TRBV20-1 and J usage is TRBJ2-7; possibly TRBD1 for D (6 bases). Germline V gene lookup returns CDR1 DFQATT and CDR2 SNEGSKA (reference sequence). V shed 4 bases and J shed 1 base, with 8 bases lying between them. There are 12 residues in the CDR3.

The V gene is TRBV7-9, the J gene TRBJ2-1, with D maybe TRBD1 (6 bases). Germline loops: CDR1 SEHNR, CDR2 FQNEAQ (reference sequence). V gave up 8 bases and J gave up 6 bases, with 11 bases separating them. The CDR3 is made up of 12 amino acids. The CDR3 reads CASGRGINEQFF. In DNA, the CDR3 is TGTGCCAGCGGCAGGGGAATCAATGAGCAGTTCTTC.

This clonotype was seen just once. The gene calls are TRBV27 and TRBJ2-7; D might be TRBD2 (6 bases). V shed 10 bases and J shed 3 bases, with 16 bases lying between them. The CDR3 has 13 residues. Germline CDR1 MNHEY, CDR2 SMNVEV (reference sequence). The CDR3 loop reads CATWRAIHYEQYF. CDR3 sequence (DNA): TGTGCCACCTGGAGGGCAATTCACTACGAGCAGTACTTC.

V is TRBV5-1 and J is TRBJ1-4, with D unclear. The CDR3 length is 13 residues. V lost 4 bases, J lost 8 bases, and 12 bases lay in between. Germline loops: CDR1 SGHRS, CDR2 YFSETQ. The CDR3 is CASSTGVEEKLFF. Here the CDR3 DNA reads TGCGCCAGCAGCACGGGTGTTGAGGAAAAACTGTTTTTT.

The rearrangement joins TRBV6-2 or TRBV6-3 to TRBJ2-7; maybe TRBD2 (5 bases). The germline gives CDR1 MNHEY, CDR2 SVGEGT. The CDR3 sequence is 13 residues long. V lost 7 bases and J 0 bases, leaving 10 bases between the germline ends. DNA of the CDR3: TGTGCCAGCATCGCCGGGATCTCCTACGAGCAGTACTTC. Protein product: CASIAGISYEQYF.

This sequence joins TRBV9 and TRBJ2-7; TRBD1 is a possible D gene (7 bases). The CDR3 runs to 15 residues. Trimming shortened V by 4 bases and J by 3 bases, and 17 bases separated the two germline ends. Germline-derived CDR1 and CDR2 are SGDLS and YYNGEE. The CDR3 nucleotides are TGTGCCAGCAGCCGGAACCAGGGGGGATACTACGAGCAGTACTTC. Translated, it gives CASSRNQGGYYEQYF. The full variable domain, its missing parts supplied by reference TRBV9 and TRBJ2-7, is DSGVTQTPKHLITATGQRVTLRCSPRSGDLSVYWYQQSLDQGLQFLIQYYNGEERAKGNILERFSAQQFPDLHSELNLSSLELGDSALYFCASSRNQGGYYEQYFGPGTRLTVT.

The V and J genes are TRBV13 and TRBJ2-1; possible D gene TRBD1, 6 bases. V gave up 1 base and J gave up 6 bases, with 13 bases separating them. Looked up from germline, CDR1 is PRHDT and CDR2 is FYEKMQ (reference sequence). CDR3 length: 15 amino acids. CDR3 sequence: CASSLETGKFNEQFF. Here the CDR3 DNA reads TGTGCCAGCAGCTTAGAGACAGGCAAGTTCAATGAGCAGTTCTTC.